The clone carrying this T cell receptor beta chain was detected many times. Its antigen is not identified. Naive CD4+ T cells were purified with Tregs depleted by CD25. Whole-study results and caveats: In terms of TCR gene usage, tumor memory CD4+ T cells clustered together with blood and lymph node memory CD4+ cells, as well as with lymph node naive CD4+ cells. Naive CD4+ cells shared about 13% of tumor Treg sequences.

Amplification of TRBV12-4/TRBJ1-2 clonotypes used adaptor-ligated barcode primers. TCRdb reprocessed the multiplex PCR reads via MiXCR and lists one record per CDR3 protein. Of approximately 1,600 distinct CDR3 sequences listed, over 3.5% were seen once; the top ten hold roughly 59%. The CDR3 has 13 amino acids. Trimming left V 6 bases short and J 1 base short, with 9 bases between. Sequences were obtained from naive CD4+ T cells sorted from blood. Subset in this sample: naive CD4+ T cells, CD4+CD45RA+CD25-. V and J are TRBV12-3 or TRBV12-4 and TRBJ1-2; TRBD1 might be the D (5 bases). The sequence was obtained from a female donor with breast cancer. Written as DNA, the CDR3 is TGTGCCAGCAGAAAGGGGAATAACTATGGCTACACCTTC. The encoded protein is CASRKGNNYGYTF.